Below are 27 T cell receptor beta chains sequenced from a single sample in a study of technical replicates of blood from several donors. Profiling relied on immunoSEQ multiplex PCR, and the TCRdb table lists in-frame clones only, not all of them. This table has fewer than 15,000 clones, over 90% appearing once. The sample was PBMCs. The receptors stem from a human donor in good health.

The V gene is TRBV7-6, the J gene TRBJ2-5; the D is unclear. Germline V lookup: CDR1 SGHVS, CDR2 FNYEAQ. The CDR3 covers 13 residues. With 1 base removed from V and 5 bases from J, the gap between germline ends came to 8 bases. CDR3 sequence (DNA): TGTGCCAGCAGCTTAGGTCCCGTGGAGACCCAGTACTTC. Its translation: CASSLGPVETQYF.

The chain combines TRBV19 with TRBJ2-7; 7 positions agree with TRBD2. The CDR3 length is 12 residues. Trimming cost V 10 bases and J 2 bases; bases outside gene matches: 5. Germline V lookup: CDR1 LNHDA, CDR2 SQIVND (reference sequence). As DNA, the CDR3 is TGTGCCACGTCTGGACTAGCCTACGAGCAGTACTTC. Translated, it gives CATSGLAYEQYF.

The chain has TRBV5-1 and TRBJ1-1; D possibly corresponds to TRBD1 (5 bases). V was cut by 0 bases and J by 4 bases, with 19 bases left in between. Germline CDR1 and CDR2: SGHRS and YFSETQ. This CDR3 has 17 residues. The CDR3 loop is CASSLAPPGEGFTEAFF. CDR3 in DNA: TGCGCCAGCAGCTTGGCCCCCCCCGGGGAGGGGTTCACTGAAGCTTTCTTT.

This clone was detected only once. This chain uses TRBV5-1 with TRBJ2-1; possibly TRBD1 for D (5 bases). The V gene lost 2 bases and the J gene lost 4 bases, with 7 bases spanning the gap. Germline CDR1 reads SGHRS; CDR2 reads YFSETQ. There are 13 residues in the CDR3. In DNA form, the CDR3 reads TGCGCCAGCAGCTTCACAGGTTACAATGAGCAGTTCTTC. This translates into CASSFTGYNEQFF.

The V call is TRBV6-5, the J call TRBJ1-2, with D maybe TRBD1 (5 bases). The CDR3 is 13 residues long. V gave up 5 bases and J gave up 4 bases, with 11 bases separating them. Germline V gives CDR1 MNHEY, CDR2 SVGAGI. The CDR3 sequence is CASSPDRIYGYTF. The CDR3, as DNA: TGTGCCAGCAGTCCTGACAGAATCTATGGCTACACCTTC.

V usage is TRBV5-1 and J usage is TRBJ1-2; D is possibly TRBD1 (6 bases). V lost 5 bases to trimming and J lost 4 bases, with 15 bases between them. This CDR3 comprises 14 residues. Germline CDR1 SGHRS, CDR2 YFSETQ. CDR3 sequence reads: CASRPGIGGYGYTF. In nucleotides, the CDR3 is TGCGCCAGCAGGCCCGGGATAGGGGGCTATGGCTACACCTTC.

Written as DNA, the CDR3 is TGTGCCAGCAGCCACCGGGGGACTAGCGGGACCGGGGAGCTGTTTTTT. This translates into CASSHRGTSGTGELFF. The chain is built from TRBV4-2 and TRBJ2-2; 12 bases agree with TRBD2. Germline values: CDR1 LGHNA, CDR2 YNFKEQ. V gave up 3 bases and J gave up 5 bases; unmatched junction bases: 4. The CDR3 length is 16 residues.

The chain employs TRBV7-8 and TRBJ2-5; TRBD2 aligns across 14 bases. The CDR3 sequence is 17 residues long. From germline, CDR1 is SGHVS and CDR2 FQNEAQ. V lost 0 bases to trimming and J lost 2 bases; unmatched junction nucleotides: 2. As DNA, the CDR3 is TGTGCCAGCAGCTTAGCGGGACTAGCGGGAGTACAAGAGACCCAGTACTTC. Translation: CASSLAGLAGVQETQYF.

The chain has TRBV28 and TRBJ1-4; D unresolved. The CDR3 totals 12 residues. CDR1 MDHEN and CDR2 SYDVKM come from the germline V gene. The ends were cut back, 7 bases at V and 7 bases at J, with 10 bases in the middle. In DNA, the CDR3 is TGTGCCAGCACCCGTCCCCTTGAAAAACTGTTTTTT. As protein: CASTRPLEKLFF.

V is TRBV18 and J is TRBJ2-7, with TRBD1 identical over 7 bases. Germline lookup yields CDR1 KGHSH and CDR2 LQKENI. The CDR3 spans 16 residues. V dropped 0 bases and J dropped 4; count of bases not matched to a gene: 9. CDR3 in DNA: TGTGCCAGCTCACCACCTTCAGGGGGATTAGGTTACGAGCAGTACTTC. As protein: CASSPPSGGLGYEQYF.

The rearrangement joins TRBV30 to TRBJ2-1, with a possible D match to TRBD2 (6 bases). CDR3 size: 15 residues. CDR1 GTSNPN and CDR2 SVGIG come from the germline V gene (reference sequence). The V and J ends lost 5 bases and 0 bases respectively, with 14 bases between them. This chain's CDR3 is CAWRKRDFSYNEQFF. The CDR3, as DNA: TGTGCCTGGCGGAAACGGGACTTCTCCTACAATGAGCAGTTCTTC.

This clone was detected only once. The chain employs TRBV4-2 and TRBJ2-2; TRBD2 agrees at 9 bases. Germline V gene sequence: CDR1 LGHNA, CDR2 YNFKEQ. The J segment lost 3 bases and the V segment lost 0 bases, leaving 5 bases of the junction unmatched. This CDR3 region has 17 residues. CDR3 nucleotide sequence: TGTGCCAGCAGCCAAGATCGGGCTAGCGGGGACACCGGGGAGCTGTTTTTT. Translating gives CASSQDRASGDTGELFF.

The gene calls are TRBV28 and TRBJ2-2; weak D call: TRBD2 (5 bases). The V and J ends lost 5 bases and 0 bases respectively, with 22 bases between them. There are 19 residues in the CDR3. Germline CDR1 is MDHEN and CDR2 is SYDVKM. The DNA of the CDR3 is TGTGCCAGCAGTCGATTTGGGTGGAGCGGCAACACGAACACCGGGGAGCTGTTTTTT. Its protein product is CASSRFGWSGNTNTGELFF.

V and J are TRBV27 and TRBJ1-1, with 9 bases that match TRBD1. Germline-derived CDR1 and CDR2 are MNHEY and SMNVEV (reference sequence). The CDR3 has 13 residues. Germline trimming cut 8 bases from V and 7 bases from J; bases unmatched to any gene: 8. The CDR3 sequence is CASYRTGANEAFF. CDR3 sequence (DNA): TGTGCCAGCTACCGGACAGGGGCGAATGAAGCTTTCTTT.

The CDR3 coding sequence is TGTGCCAGCACTTCGTTCTCCGGCGAGCAGTACTTC. It yields the protein CASTSFSGEQYF. The rearrangement uses TRBV11-2 and TRBJ2-7, with D uncertain. This CDR3 region has 12 residues. V lost 7 bases, J lost 6 bases, and 13 bases lay in between. The germline V gene has CDR1 SGHAT and CDR2 FQNNGV.

The chain couples TRBV10-3 to TRBJ1-1, with D uncertain. Trimming took 4 bases from V and 2 from J, leaving 11 bases between them. Germline values: CDR1 ENHRY, CDR2 SYGVKD. The CDR3 has 14 amino acids. CDR3 sequence reads: CAISVQASNTEAFF. The CDR3 nucleotides read TGTGCCATCAGTGTTCAGGCGAGCAACACTGAAGCTTTCTTT.

The chain combines TRBV2 with TRBJ1-4; D possibly corresponds to TRBD1 (5 bases). The CDR3 spans 14 residues. Germline values: CDR1 SNHLY, CDR2 FYNNEI. Trimming stripped 2 bases from V and 4 bases from J, with 8 bases between. CDR3 DNA sequence: TGTGCCAGCAGTGAATTGACAGATAATGAAAAACTGTTTTTT. This encodes CASSELTDNEKLFF.

CDR3 sequence reads: CAWSHDRGRTEAFF. The CDR3 nucleotides are TGTGCCTGGAGTCACGACAGGGGGAGGACTGAAGCTTTCTTT. The chain combines TRBV30 with TRBJ1-1; TRBD1 agrees at 9 bases. Germline V CDR1 and CDR2: GTSNPN, SVGIG (reference sequence). Trimming took 2 bases from V and 5 from J; bases not matched to a gene: 6. The CDR3 totals 14 residues.

The chain combines TRBV19 with TRBJ1-5; 7 nucleotides match TRBD1. The germline V gene has CDR1 LNHDA and CDR2 SQIVND (reference sequence). This CDR3 is 16 amino acids long. Trimming took 5 bases from V and 2 from J; bases not matched to a gene: 9. CDR3 region: CASSYPRGIGNQPQHF. Here the CDR3 DNA reads TGTGCCAGTAGTTACCCCAGGGGGATTGGCAATCAGCCCCAGCATTTT.

This sequence joins TRBV29-1 and TRBJ1-1, with D possibly being TRBD1 (6 bases). The CDR3 contains 13 residues. The V end lost 3 bases, the J end lost 2 bases, and 10 bases lay between the germline ends. Germline CDR1 SQVTM, CDR2 ANQGSEA. In DNA, the CDR3 is TGCAGCGTTGAGGGGACACGTAACACTGAAGCTTTCTTT. This gives the protein CSVEGTRNTEAFF.

The chain uses TRBV18 and TRBJ2-1; 7 bases are shared with TRBD2. Germline CDR1 KGHSH, CDR2 LQKENI. Germline trimming cut 6 bases from V and 8 bases from J; bases unmatched to any gene: 10. This CDR3 comprises 14 residues. CDR3 region: CASSPRGDGDEQFF. In DNA form, the CDR3 reads TGTGCCAGCTCCCCCCGGGGGGATGGCGATGAGCAGTTCTTC.

The genes are TRBV10-3 and TRBJ1-5, with D possibly being TRBD1 (6 bases). CDR3 length equals 13 residues. V lost 7 bases and J lost 3, with 10 bases in between. Germline CDR1 reads ENHRY; CDR2 reads SYGVKD. CDR3 DNA: TGTGCCATCATGTCAGGGGTCAATCAGCCCCAGCATTTT. Its translation: CAIMSGVNQPQHF.

The V call is TRBV9, the J call TRBJ1-3; 10 positions agree with TRBD1. CDR1 is SGDLS and CDR2 is YYNGEE in the germline V gene. The CDR3 loop spans 16 amino acids. V dropped 3 bases and J dropped 4; count of bases not matched to a gene: 7. In nucleotides, the CDR3 is TGTGCCAGCAGCGCCAGACAGGGGGCCTCGGGAAACACCATATATTTT. Protein: CASSARQGASGNTIYF.

The chain is built from TRBV29-1 and TRBJ2-2; D is possibly TRBD1 (5 bases). This CDR3 is 12 amino acids long. V was pared by 6 bases and J by 6 bases, with 11 bases between. Germline V gene lookup returns CDR1 SQVTM and CDR2 ANQGSEA. CDR3 in DNA: TGCAGCGTACATCAGGGTGCCGGGGAGCTGTTTTTT. It specifies CSVHQGAGELFF.

CDR3 in amino acids: CASSEGGNNQPQHF. CDR3 sequence (DNA): TGTGCCAGCAGTGAAGGGGGCAACAATCAGCCCCAGCATTTT. This sequence joins TRBV6-1 and TRBJ1-5; D possibly corresponds to TRBD1 (5 bases). Germline V lookup: CDR1 MNHNS, CDR2 SASEGT. This CDR3 region has 14 residues. The V end lost 1 base, the J end lost 3 bases, and 7 bases lay between the germline ends.

The chain is built from TRBV18 and TRBJ2-5; 7 bases fit TRBD1. The CDR3 runs to 16 residues. V lost 1 base and J lost 3; bases outside the gene matches: 8. Per the germline V gene, CDR1 is KGHSH and CDR2 is LQKENI. The CDR3 loop reads CASSPLGGTGEETQYF. The CDR3, as DNA: TGTGCCAGCTCACCACTTGGGGGCACAGGGGAAGAGACCCAGTACTTC.

The chain uses TRBV27 and TRBJ1-4, with 11 bases that match TRBD1. The CDR3 has 13 residues. Germline V CDR1 and CDR2: MNHEY, SMNVEV (reference sequence). V dropped 6 bases and J dropped 7; count of bases not matched to a gene: 1. Written as DNA, the CDR3 is TGTGCCAGCAGAGGGACAGGGGGTGAAAAACTGTTTTTT. Translation gives CASRGTGGEKLFF.